Listed below are T cell receptor beta chains from one sample, sequenced in a study of T cells in localized non-small cell lung cancer. The table came from immunoSEQ multiplex PCR; TCRdb's copy has only in-frame clones and leaves some out. The sample lists fewer than 3,000 clones; roughly 25% were seen once. The sequences come from lung tumor tissue, collected before any cancer treatment. Every receptor here comes from a female donor older than 55 with stage III lung adenocarcinoma. Both conserved end residues are trimmed from each CDR3. Each record gives: V gene, J gene, CDR3 protein.

TRBV6-7	TRBJ2-1	ASSYANEQF
TRBV11-3	TRBJ2-6	ASSPSAGPGANVLT
TRBV23-1	TRBJ2-2	ASSWGLAENTGELF
TRBV5-1	TRBJ2-2	ASSSGLAGGTGELF
TRBV4-1	TRBJ2-2	ASSQGPPGLAGNTGELF
TRBV19	TRBJ1-4	ASSISVSFNEKLF
TRBV12-5	TRBJ2-6	ASGLVYLRSSGANVLT
TRBV11-3	TRBJ2-3	ASSLDPPPRDTQY
TRBV30	TRBJ1-1	AWTQAQNTEAF
TRBV7-7	TRBJ2-1	ASSLGTSGRSEQF
TRBV23-1	TRBJ2-2	ASSQDLRLGGGELF
TRBV9	TRBJ2-1	ASSVASGSEGEQF
TRBV29-1	TRBJ1-3	SVEVGGYGNTIY
TRBV18	TRBJ2-6	ASSPRAQGQTGANVLT
TRBV9	TRBJ2-7	ASTRQQGAYGEQY
TRBV19	TRBJ1-5	ASSIEGTLNQPQH
TRBV9	TRBJ2-5	ASSPGGETQY
TRBV11-3	TRBJ2-4	ASTSPSGKNIQY
TRBV6-8	TRBJ2-1	ASRLFTAGGYNEQF
TRBV30	TRBJ1-1	AWSVLGDPMNTEAF
TRBV6-8	TRBJ2-4	ASRDSTATQRIYIQY
TRBV6-8	TRBJ1-5	ASSYPTGDPNSNQPQH
TRBV28	TRBJ1-3	ASSPWLSGNTIY
TRBV5-1	TRBJ2-2	ASGISGRPAGELF
TRBV19	TRBJ2-7	ASSMPGGTTYEQY
TRBV6-7	TRBJ2-7	ASSYSLAGPVSYEQY
TRBV19	TRBJ2-7	ASSISGASSYEQY
TRBV19	TRBJ2-3	ASSMGTARNTQY
TRBV9	TRBJ2-2	ASSRGAIKWTGELF
TRBV9	TRBJ1-1	ASSVEARTEAF
TRBV28	TRBJ2-4	ASSLGSNIQY
TRBV5-1	TRBJ1-4	ASSLALSSTNEKLF
TRBV11-3	TRBJ2-3	ASSWGLGTDTQY
TRBV18	TRBJ2-3	ASSTFTDTQY
TRBV2	TRBJ2-3	ASSELTKTTDTQY
TRBV6-8	TRBJ2-1	ASSFDGSRYNEQF
TRBV30	TRBJ1-1	AWSVLRKNTEAF
TRBV28	TRBJ1-2	ASSLEAGWYGYT
TRBV19	TRBJ1-2	ASSPLTGGWSGYT
TRBV23-1	TRBJ1-2	ASSQSTGEGRYGYT
TRBV6-8	TRBJ2-5	ASSLTLGVQETQY
TRBV6-1	TRBJ1-2	ASSEMDGIGGYT
TRBV5-1	TRBJ2-7	ASSLDTGSGNEQY
TRBV28	TRBJ2-7	ASQLAGGLGYEQY
TRBV28	TRBJ2-1	ASTLRRGIPNEQF
TRBV11-3	TRBJ2-2	ASSKLAGVNTGELF
TRBV6-8	TRBJ2-4	ASGGAGVKNIQY
TRBV6-4	TRBJ2-3	ASSTAGTIPGTDTQY
TRBV30	TRBJ2-5	AWTQPRVRKETQY
TRBV18	TRBJ1-3	ASSPIQGAGNTIY
TRBV25-1	TRBJ1-1	ASRMEGTPEAF
TRBV19	TRBJ2-4	ASSRDGGDIQY
TRBV14	TRBJ2-3	ASSQRGTQY
TRBV4-3	TRBJ2-2	ASSQARTGELF
TRBV6-8	TRBJ1-5	ASSDSRGSNQPQH
TRBV9	TRBJ2-1	ASSATRGNEQF
TRBV28	TRBJ1-1	ASRRTTNTEAF